What follows are 12 T cell receptor beta chains derived from one specimen sequenced in a study of beta chain features in type 1 diabetes. Investigators reverse transcribed all isolated RNA, so they sequenced expressed TCRB transcripts. TCRdb's copy holds only in-frame clones and misses some; the assay was immunoSEQ multiplex PCR. Among under 300,000 clones, 15% to 20% were seen once, and the ten largest hold about 0.078%. Regarding the study as a whole: People with Type 1 diabetes carried modestly yet significantly shorter TCRB CDR3s in all four CD4+ subsets.

These receptors lack a known antigen. The sample taken for sequencing was naive CD4+ T cells from blood. The receptors stem from a man aged 25 to 40 with type 1 diabetes.

V gene TRBV6-5 combines with J gene TRBJ2-1; D uncertain. The CDR3 spans 15 residues. Deletions cut 7 bases from V and 7 bases from J, with 20 bases between. Per the germline V gene, CDR1 is MNHEY and CDR2 is SVGAGI. The CDR3 reads CASKKGFISANEQFF. Written as DNA, the CDR3 is TGTGCCAGCAAAAAAGGGTTCATTTCAGCTAATGAGCAGTTCTTC.

In its sample, this clone was seen a few times. The gene calls are TRBV7-2 and TRBJ2-3, with 7 bases identical to TRBD1. V was pared by 5 bases and J by 2 bases, with 4 bases of the junction left unmatched. CDR1 and CDR2 from the germline V gene are SGHTA and FQGNSA. This CDR3 has 14 residues. CDR3 DNA sequence: TGTGCCAGCAGCCTCGGGACAGCCACAGATACGCAGTATTTT. Translating gives CASSLGTATDTQYF.

This clone was counted only a few times. The chain carries TRBV25-1 and TRBJ2-7; D remains ambiguous. V shed 11 bases and J shed 7 bases, with 18 bases lying between them. CDR1 MGHDK and CDR2 SYGVNS come from the germline V gene. CDR3 length: 12 residues. CDR3 sequence (DNA): TGTGCCTCGCGAGACCCATCGAGGGAGCAGTACTTC. This codes for CASRDPSREQYF.

This clone was seen more than once but under ten times. The chain combines TRBV30 with TRBJ2-3; maybe TRBD2 (5 bases). Germline CDR1 reads GTSNPN; CDR2 reads SVGIG (reference sequence). V lost 0 bases to trimming and J lost 2 bases, with 9 bases between them. The length of the CDR3 is 14 residues. CDR3 amino acids: CAWSVSGYTDTQYF. CDR3 DNA sequence: TGTGCCTGGAGTGTAAGCGGCTACACAGATACGCAGTATTTT. The whole variable domain, filled in from reference TRBV30 and TRBJ2-3, reads SQTIHQWPATLVQPVGSPLSLECTVEGTSNPNLYWYRQAAGRGLQLLFYSVGIGQISSEVPQNLSASRPQDRQFILSSKKLLLSDSGFYLCAWSVSGYTDTQYFGPGTRLTVL.

V is TRBV11-2 and J is TRBJ1-2, with D tentatively TRBD1 (6 bases). Germline lookup yields CDR1 SGHAT and CDR2 FQNNGV. V dropped 0 bases and J dropped 7 bases, with 15 bases sitting between them. There are 15 residues in the CDR3. The CDR3 loop reads CASSLEPGQWGGYTF. The CDR3 DNA reads as TGTGCCAGCAGCTTAGAGCCAGGACAGTGGGGTGGCTACACCTTC.

A note on this clone: The junction and the germline gene differ at one end; a read error may be behind it. J is TRBJ1-2 and V is TRBV10-3; 7 nucleotides match TRBD1. The CDR3 contains 14 residues. The germline CDR1 and CDR2 sequences are ENHRY and SYGVKD. For the CDR3, the DNA is TGTGCCATCGGTGAGACAGGGATTGACTATGGCTACACCTTC. This sequence encodes CAIGETGIDYGYTF.

V and J are TRBV10-3 and TRBJ1-3; possibly TRBD1 for D (6 bases). The V gene's germline CDR1 is ENHRY and CDR2 SYGVKD. The CDR3 spans 14 residues. V was cut by 4 bases and J by 4 bases, with 11 bases left in between. The CDR3 sequence is CAISAQGAGNTIYF. DNA for the CDR3: TGTGCCATCAGTGCACAGGGAGCGGGAAACACCATATATTTT.

The rearrangement uses TRBV4-3 and TRBJ2-3, with D possibly being TRBD1 or TRBD2 (6 bases each). V gave up 2 bases and J gave up 1 base, with 10 bases separating them. Germline CDR1 LGHNA, CDR2 YSLEER. This CDR3 has 15 residues. CDR3 loop: CASSQTRGGTDTQYF. The DNA of the CDR3 is TGCGCCAGCAGCCAAACTAGGGGGGGCACAGATACGCAGTATTTT.

The sample holds a few counts of this clone. The genes are TRBV10-3 and TRBJ2-3; 10 nucleotides match TRBD2. CDR1 and CDR2 (germline): ENHRY, SYGVKD. V dropped 2 bases and J dropped 2; count of bases not matched to a gene: 4. This CDR3 has 16 residues. The CDR3 DNA sequence: TGTGCCATCAGTGAGACTAGCGGGACCACCACAGATACGCAGTATTTT. The encoded protein is CAISETSGTTTDTQYF.

This clone appeared a few times. V usage is TRBV13 and J usage is TRBJ1-1; 7 bases fit TRBD1. The J segment lost 4 bases and the V segment lost 5 bases, leaving 10 bases of the junction unmatched. Per the germline V gene, CDR1 is PRHDT and CDR2 is FYEKMQ (reference sequence). The CDR3 is made up of 15 amino acids. The CDR3 nucleotides are TGTGCCAGCAGCACCCGTCAGGGGGGGAGCACTGAAGCTTTCTTT. Amino acids: CASSTRQGGSTEAFF.

There are a few counts of this clone. This chain joins TRBV4-1 and TRBJ1-1; TRBD1 is a possible D gene (5 bases). V lost 1 base and J 3 bases, leaving 15 bases between the germline ends. CDR1 is MGHRA and CDR2 is YSYEKL in the germline V gene. This CDR3 comprises 16 residues. CDR3 region: CASSQGQIDSYTEAFF. The CDR3 coding sequence is TGCGCCAGCAGCCAAGGCCAAATCGACAGTTACACTGAAGCTTTCTTT.

Only a few counts were recorded for this clone. V usage is TRBV25-1 and J usage is TRBJ2-1, with D maybe TRBD1 (5 bases). Trimming removed 1 base from V and 7 bases from J, with 14 bases in between. CDR3 length: 15 amino acids. From germline, CDR1 is MGHDK and CDR2 SYGVNS. The CDR3, as DNA: TGTGCCAGCAGTGAATCCCAGGGTTGGTGGAATGAGCAGTTCTTC. Translation: CASSESQGWWNEQFF.